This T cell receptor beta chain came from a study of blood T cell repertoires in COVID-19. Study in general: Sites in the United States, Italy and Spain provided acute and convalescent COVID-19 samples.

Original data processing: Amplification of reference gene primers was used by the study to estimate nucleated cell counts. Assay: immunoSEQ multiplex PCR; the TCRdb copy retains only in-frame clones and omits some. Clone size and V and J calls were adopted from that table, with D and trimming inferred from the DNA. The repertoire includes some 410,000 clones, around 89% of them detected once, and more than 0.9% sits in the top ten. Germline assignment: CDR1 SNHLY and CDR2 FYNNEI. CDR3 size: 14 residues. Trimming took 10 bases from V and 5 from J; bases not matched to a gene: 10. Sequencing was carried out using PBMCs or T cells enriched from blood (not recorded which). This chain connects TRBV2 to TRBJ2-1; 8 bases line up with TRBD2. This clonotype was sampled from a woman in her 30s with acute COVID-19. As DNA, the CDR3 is TGTGCCACCGGCCGGGGGGGCCTAAACAATGAGCAGTTCTTC. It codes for CATGRGGLNNEQFF.